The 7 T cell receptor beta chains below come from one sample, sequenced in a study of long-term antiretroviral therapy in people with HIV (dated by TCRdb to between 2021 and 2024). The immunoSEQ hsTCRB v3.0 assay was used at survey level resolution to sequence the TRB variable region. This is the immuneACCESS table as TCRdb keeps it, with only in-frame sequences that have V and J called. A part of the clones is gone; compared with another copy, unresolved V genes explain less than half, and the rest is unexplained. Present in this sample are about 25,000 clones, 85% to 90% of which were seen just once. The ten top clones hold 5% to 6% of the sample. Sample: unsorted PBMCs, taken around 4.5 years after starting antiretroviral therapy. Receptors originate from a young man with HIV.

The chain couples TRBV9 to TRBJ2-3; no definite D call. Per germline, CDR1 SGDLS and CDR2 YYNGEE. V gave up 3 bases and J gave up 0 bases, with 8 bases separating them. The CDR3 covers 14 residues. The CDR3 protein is CASSDLGSTDTQYF. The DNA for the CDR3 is TGTGCCAGCAGCGACCTGGGGAGCACAGATACGCAGTATTTT.

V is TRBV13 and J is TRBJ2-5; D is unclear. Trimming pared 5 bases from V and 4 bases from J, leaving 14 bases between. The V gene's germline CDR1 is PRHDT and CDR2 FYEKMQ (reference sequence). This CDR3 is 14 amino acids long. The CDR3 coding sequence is TGTGCCAGCAGCGAAAAACCAGTAGGAGAGACCCAGTACTTC. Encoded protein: CASSEKPVGETQYF.

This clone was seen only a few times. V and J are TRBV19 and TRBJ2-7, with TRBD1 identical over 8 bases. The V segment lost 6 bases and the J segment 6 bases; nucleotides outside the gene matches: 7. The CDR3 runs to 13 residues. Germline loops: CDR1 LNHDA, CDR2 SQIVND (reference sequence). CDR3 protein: CASSTRTGGEQYF. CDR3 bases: TGTGCCAGTAGCACCAGAACAGGGGGCGAGCAGTACTTC. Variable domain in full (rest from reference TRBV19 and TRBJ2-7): DGGITQSPKYLFRKEGQNVTLSCEQNLNHDAMYWYRQDPGQGLRLIYYSQIVNDFQKGDIAEGYSVSREKKESFPLTVTSAQKNPTAFYLCASSTRTGGEQYFGPGTRLTVT.

CDR3 nucleotide sequence: TGTGCCAGCAGCTTAGGACTAGCGGGCTACACCTTC. This encodes CASSLGLAGYTF. V and J are TRBV11-2 and TRBJ1-2; D unclear. The germline V and J ends were trimmed by 1 base and 8 bases, with 8 bases remaining between them. The germline CDR1 and CDR2 sequences are SGHAT and FQNNGV. The CDR3 has 12 amino acids.

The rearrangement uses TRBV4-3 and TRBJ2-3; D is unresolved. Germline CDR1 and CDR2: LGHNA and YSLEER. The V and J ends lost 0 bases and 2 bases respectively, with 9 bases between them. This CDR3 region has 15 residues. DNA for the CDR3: TGCGCCAGCAGCCAAGATGTACTGTACACAGATACGCAGTATTTT. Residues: CASSQDVLYTDTQYF.

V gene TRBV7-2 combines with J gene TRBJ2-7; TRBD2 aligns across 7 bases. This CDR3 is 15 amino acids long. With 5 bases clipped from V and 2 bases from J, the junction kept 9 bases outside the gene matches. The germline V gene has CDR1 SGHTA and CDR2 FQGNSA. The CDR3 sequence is CASSMLAEKTYEQYF. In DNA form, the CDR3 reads TGTGCCAGCAGCATGCTAGCGGAGAAGACCTACGAGCAGTACTTC.

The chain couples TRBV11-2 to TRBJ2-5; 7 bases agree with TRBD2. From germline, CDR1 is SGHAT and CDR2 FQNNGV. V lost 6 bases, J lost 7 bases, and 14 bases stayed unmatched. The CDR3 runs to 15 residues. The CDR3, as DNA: TGTGCCAGCAGGGGAGGGAGCCGGGAGACGGGGACCCAGTACTTC. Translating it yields CASRGGSRETGTQYF.